A single sample is the source of the 29 T cell receptor beta chains below, sequenced in a study of metastatic and nonmetastatic thyroid tumors. Before thyroid surgery, none of the patients had received any treatment. TCRdb re-processed the PCR reads through MiXCR. The sample lists roughly 20,000 clones, roughly 24% occurring once. Specimen: blood. The receptors shown here come from a female donor with papillary thyroid cancer or a benign thyroid nodule (not recorded which). Some clones in this sample may be carry-over from other donors' samples.

This clone was counted between two and nine times. The CDR3 nucleotides are TGTGCCAGCAGTTTGAAGGGGTCAAATCAGCCCCAGCATTTT. Protein: CASSLKGSNQPQHF. The V gene is TRBV12-3 or TRBV12-4, the J gene TRBJ1-5, with D perhaps matching TRBD1 (5 bases). The CDR3 sequence is 14 residues long. The germline V and J ends were trimmed by 3 bases and 4 bases, with 10 bases remaining between them.

Ten or more counts support this clone. The CDR3 is CASSLASTSGNTIYF. DNA for the CDR3: TGTGCCAGCAGCTTGGCATCCACCTCTGGAAACACCATATATTTT. The chain is built from TRBV7-9 and TRBJ1-3; D not certain. The CDR3 is made up of 15 amino acids. Looked up from germline, CDR1 is SEHNR and CDR2 is FQNEAQ (reference sequence). The V and J ends lost 3 bases and 0 bases respectively, with 9 bases between them.

This clone occurred many times. The CDR3 bases are TGTGCCAGCAGCATCAAAAGCGCAGATACGCAGTATTTT. Amino acids: CASSIKSADTQYF. J is TRBJ2-3 and V is TRBV7-8; no reliable D call. V shed 5 bases and J shed 4 bases, with 10 bases lying between them. CDR3 length: 13 residues. Per germline, CDR1 SGHVS and CDR2 FQNEAQ.

This clone has a count of ten or more. The rearrangement uses TRBV20-1 and TRBJ1-1; D is undetermined. The CDR3 extends over 14 amino acids. Germline V gene sequence: CDR1 DFQATT, CDR2 SNEGSKA (reference sequence). V was shortened by 5 bases and J by 3 bases, with 16 bases between the two germline ends. This CDR3 is CSAPPGGFDTEAFF. The CDR3, as DNA: TGCAGTGCTCCACCCGGAGGGTTTGACACTGAAGCTTTCTTT.

Comment on this clone: At one boundary the junction diverges from the germline segment, which might be a read error. Different DNA sequences within this sample yield the same CDR3. The rearrangement links TRBV14 to TRBJ2-5; D might be TRBD1 (6 bases). This CDR3 has 14 residues. Germline lookup yields CDR1 SGHDN and CDR2 FVKESK. CDR3 loop: CASSPSRTVKTQYF. The DNA of the CDR3 is TGTGCCAGTAGCCCGTCAAGGACAGTGAAGACCCAGTACTTC.

Ten or more counts support this clone. The chain couples TRBV5-1 to TRBJ2-3; 7 positions match TRBD1. Germline lookup yields CDR1 SGHRS and CDR2 YFSETQ. V lost 5 bases and J lost 4; bases outside the gene matches: 7. There are 14 residues in the CDR3. The CDR3 sequence is CASRKQGSADTQYF. The CDR3 DNA reads as TGCGCCAGCAGAAAACAGGGGTCGGCAGATACGCAGTATTTT.

In this sample, this clone is medium-sized. CDR3 amino acids: CASSPISGRTTGELFF. The CDR3 bases are TGTGCCAGCAGCCCAATAAGCGGGAGAACCACCGGGGAGCTGTTTTTT. The V gene is TRBV7-3, the J gene TRBJ2-2; 8 nucleotides agree with TRBD2. This CDR3 region has 16 residues. Germline-derived CDR1 and CDR2 are SGHTA and FQGTGA. Trimming at V came to 5 bases and at J to 4 bases, leaving 9 bases not matched to a gene.

This clone has at least ten counts. The rearrangement uses TRBV25-1 and TRBJ1-2, with D tentatively TRBD1 (5 bases). This CDR3 region has 13 residues. Germline V lookup: CDR1 MGHDK, CDR2 SYGVNS. Trimming took 2 bases from V and 5 from J, leaving 9 bases between them. CDR3 nucleotides: TGTGCCAGCAGTGAAGGTGACAGATATGGCTACACCTTC. The encoded protein is CASSEGDRYGYTF.

This clone was detected ten times or more. J is TRBJ1-1 and V is TRBV4-2; possible D gene TRBD1, 6 bases. V lost 0 bases and J lost 3, with 14 bases in between. The CDR3 loop spans 16 amino acids. CDR1 and CDR2 (germline): LGHNA, YNFKEQ. Here the CDR3 reads CASSQDRGAGHTEAFF. For the CDR3, the DNA is TGTGCCAGCAGCCAAGATCGGGGGGCAGGGCACACTGAAGCTTTCTTT.

In its sample, this clone ranks as medium-sized. This chain links TRBV7-9 with TRBJ2-7; D unclear. Germline V gene data show CDR1 as SEHNR and CDR2 as FQNEAQ (reference sequence). This CDR3 spans 15 amino acids. Trimming took 4 bases from V and 1 from J, leaving 14 bases between them. In DNA form, the CDR3 reads TGTGCCAGCAGCTCCTATGACACTCCATCCTACGAGCAGTACTTC. This codes for CASSSYDTPSYEQYF. The full variable domain, with the rest looked up from reference TRBV7-9 and TRBJ2-7, is DTGVSQNPRHKITKRGQNVTFRCDPISEHNRLYWYRQTLGQGPEFLTYFQNEAQLEKSRLLSDRFSAERPKGSFSTLEIQRTEQGDSAMYLCASSSYDTPSYEQYFGPGTRLTVT.

This clone appeared many times. This chain's CDR3 is CASSVGSFSGSDTQYF. The CDR3 nucleotides are TGTGCCAGCAGCGTCGGTAGTTTTAGCGGATCAGATACGCAGTATTTT. The V gene is TRBV9, the J gene TRBJ2-3; D possibly corresponds to TRBD2 (6 bases). The CDR3 loop spans 16 amino acids. With 2 bases removed from V and 4 bases from J, the gap between germline ends came to 17 bases. CDR1 is SGDLS and CDR2 is YYNGEE in the germline V gene.

In its sample, this clone was seen a few times. V is TRBV6-2 or TRBV6-3 and J is TRBJ2-1; a possible D gene is TRBD2 (6 bases). Germline loops: CDR1 MNHEY, CDR2 SVGEGT. This CDR3 comprises 14 residues. The V and J ends lost 8 bases and 7 bases respectively, with 18 bases between them. The CDR3: CASLDPGLINEQFF. The CDR3 DNA reads TGTGCCAGCCTTGATCCGGGACTTATTAATGAGCAGTTCTTC.

This chain links TRBV20-1 with TRBJ2-5; possibly TRBD2 for D (6 bases). The V end was cut by 1 base, the J end by 4 bases, with 13 bases between. CDR1 and CDR2 (germline): DFQATT, SNEGSKA (reference sequence). The CDR3 covers 14 residues. The CDR3 here is CSARVGLRTETQYF. CDR3 coding DNA: TGCAGTGCTAGAGTGGGACTGCGGACAGAGACCCAGTACTTC.

V usage is TRBV20-1 and J usage is TRBJ2-5; possibly TRBD1 or TRBD2 for D (5 bases each). The J call may be incorrect, as the DNA end agrees better with TRBJ2-4. Germline V lookup: CDR1 DFQATT, CDR2 SNEGSKA (reference sequence). The CDR3 is 15 amino acids. CDR3 DNA: TGCAGTGCTAGAGGAGGGGTCGTGGGGAAAAACATTCAGTACTTC. Residues: CSARGGVVGKNIQYF.

The gene calls are TRBV29-1 and TRBJ1-2, with D unclear. The CDR3 totals 11 residues. Deletions cut 3 bases from V and 7 bases from J, with 9 bases between. From germline, CDR1 is SQVTM and CDR2 ANQGSEA. CDR3 DNA sequence: TGCAGCGTTGAGGTCGCGTTTGGCTACACCTTC. Translated: CSVEVAFGYTF.

By its share, this clone is medium-sized. V and J are TRBV20-1 and TRBJ1-1; D unclear. CDR3 length: 14 amino acids. V was shortened by 4 bases and J by 4 bases, with 16 bases between the two germline ends. Germline-derived CDR1 and CDR2 are DFQATT and SNEGSKA (reference sequence). The CDR3 nucleotides are TGCAGTGCTATACAAGGGTTAGGAACCACTGAAGCTTTCTTT. Translated: CSAIQGLGTTEAFF.

This clone was seen once. The conserved closing phenylalanine or tryptophan is absent in this CDR3, likely reflecting a read error. This chain joins TRBV28 and TRBJ2-5; 7 nucleotides align to TRBD2. The length of the CDR3 is 15 residues. V was pared by 5 bases and J by 4 bases, with 10 bases of the junction left unmatched. Germline lookup yields CDR1 MDHEN and CDR2 SYDVKM. CDR3 in DNA: TGTGCCAGCAGTACTGGGACTACCTATCGAGAGACCCAGTACTCC. This translates into CASSTGTTYRETQYS.

In this sample, this clone is medium-sized (0.01 to 0.1%). Here the CDR3 reads CASSQPKTSSNEKLFF. As DNA, the CDR3 is TGTGCCAGCAGCCAACCGAAGACGTCGTCAAATGAAAAACTGTTTTTT. The V and J genes are TRBV7-8 and TRBJ1-4; D gene uncertain. From germline, CDR1 is SGHVS and CDR2 FQNEAQ. V lost 5 bases to trimming and J lost 5 bases, with 18 bases between them. The CDR3 length is 16 residues.

The rearrangement uses TRBV30 and TRBJ1-5; perhaps TRBD1 as D (6 bases). Germline lookup yields CDR1 GTSNPN and CDR2 SVGIG (reference sequence). This CDR3 has 18 residues. Trimming left V 0 bases short and J 4 bases short, with 22 bases between. The CDR3 DNA follows: TGTGCCTGGAGTGTAGGCAAGTCCCGGGGGACATTTAATCAGCCCCAGCATTTT. This translates into CAWSVGKSRGTFNQPQHF.

This clone was seen repeatedly, ten times or more. The chain combines TRBV6-2 or TRBV6-3 with TRBJ2-2, with a weak D call TRBD2 (5 bases). The V and J ends lost 3 bases and 8 bases respectively, with 7 bases between them. The CDR3 covers 12 residues. The germline gives CDR1 MNHEY, CDR2 SVGEGT. Here the CDR3 reads CASSYSGGELFF. The CDR3 region has the DNA TGTGCCAGCAGTTATTCGGGGGGGGAGCTGTTTTTT.

Comments on this clone: One end of the junction does not line up with germline, which may come from a read error. The chain uses TRBV12-3 or TRBV12-4 and TRBJ2-1, with TRBD1 as a possible D gene (5 bases). This CDR3 is built from 15 residues. Here the CDR3 DNA reads TGTGCCAGAAGTTACATGGGGCGCTTCTACAATGAGCAGTTCTTC. Protein: CARSYMGRFYNEQFF.

This clone was picked up many times. J is TRBJ2-1 and V is TRBV10-2, with unresolved D. CDR3 size: 15 residues. Trimming pared 2 bases from V and 5 bases from J, leaving 13 bases between. Germline V gene lookup returns CDR1 WSHSY and CDR2 SAAADI. As DNA, the CDR3 is TGCGCCAGCAGTGAGATGGCTCGCGCAGACAATGAGCAGTTCTTC. Residues: CASSEMARADNEQFF.

This clone appeared many times. The V gene is TRBV18, the J gene TRBJ1-3, with D tentatively TRBD1 (6 bases). CDR1 and CDR2 (germline): KGHSH, LQKENI. V lost 3 bases, J lost 0 bases, and 12 bases lay in between. The CDR3 runs 16 residues. The CDR3 nucleotides read TGTGCCAGCTCACCCCGGACAGATAGCTCTGGAAACACCATATATTTT. It yields the protein CASSPRTDSSGNTIYF.

This clone was counted at least ten times. The chain employs TRBV7-2 and TRBJ2-1; 7 nucleotides align to TRBD2. Looked up from germline, CDR1 is SGHTA and CDR2 is FQGNSA. V gave up 8 bases and J gave up 9 bases; unmatched junction bases: 13. This CDR3 is built from 14 residues. CDR3 bases: TGTGCCAGCGACCCCTTGGGGGGGAGTGGTGAGCAGTTCTTC. Its protein is CASDPLGGSGEQFF. The entire variable domain, with the rest obtained from reference TRBV7-2 and TRBJ2-1, is as follows: GAGVSQSPSNKVTEKGKDVELRCDPISGHTALYWYRQSLGQGLEFLIYFQGNSAPDKSGLPSDRFSAERTGGSVSTLTIQRTQQEDSAVYLCASDPLGGSGEQFFGPGTRLTVL.

This clone was counted ten times or more. Possible read error: a much larger clone is one base away. The sample carries other DNA sequences with the same CDR3. This chain uses TRBV2 with TRBJ2-1, with D possibly matching TRBD2 (6 bases). CDR1 SNHLY and CDR2 FYNNEI come from the germline V gene. The CDR3 runs to 15 residues. CDR3: CASSEIGSSYNEQFF. DNA for the CDR3: TGTGCCAGCAGTGAAATCGGGAGCTCCTACAACGAGCAGTTCTTC.

In this sample, this clone is medium-sized (0.01 to 0.1%). J is TRBJ2-1 and V is TRBV7-8; 9 positions match TRBD2. Germline lookup yields CDR1 SGHVS and CDR2 FQNEAQ. The junction had 12 bases not matched to a gene; V was cut back by 5 bases and J by 10 bases. CDR3 length equals 15 residues. The DNA for the CDR3 is TGTGCCAGCAGCGAGGCTAGCGGGAAAAATAACGAGCAGTTCTTC. Its protein product is CASSEASGKNNEQFF.

This chain joins TRBV30 and TRBJ2-2; 7 bases map to TRBD1. CDR1 is GTSNPN and CDR2 is SVGIG in the germline V gene (reference sequence). After removal of 2 bases from V and 7 bases from J, the junction contained 7 bases not matched to a gene. The CDR3 extends over 14 amino acids. Here the CDR3 reads CAWSIVGGSGELFF. CDR3 in DNA: TGTGCCTGGAGTATAGTAGGGGGCAGCGGGGAGCTGTTTTTT.

V and J are TRBV5-1 and TRBJ2-2; TRBD1 agrees at 8 bases. CDR3 size: 16 residues. Germline V CDR1 and CDR2: SGHRS, YFSETQ. The V gene end was trimmed by 7 bases and the J gene end by 3 bases; junction bases not matched to a gene: 11. The CDR3 is CASYTGQGVDTGELFF. As DNA, the CDR3 is TGCGCCAGCTATACCGGACAGGGTGTGGACACCGGGGAGCTGTTTTTT.

By sample fraction, this clone is medium-sized. The gene calls are TRBV7-2 and TRBJ2-1; TRBD2 is a possible D gene (5 bases). The CDR3 totals 12 residues. Per germline, CDR1 SGHTA and CDR2 FQGNSA. V was trimmed by 1 base and J by 10 bases, leaving 8 bases between them. CDR3: CASSLDRREQFF. The CDR3 nucleotides are TGTGCCAGCAGCTTAGATCGGAGGGAGCAGTTCTTC.